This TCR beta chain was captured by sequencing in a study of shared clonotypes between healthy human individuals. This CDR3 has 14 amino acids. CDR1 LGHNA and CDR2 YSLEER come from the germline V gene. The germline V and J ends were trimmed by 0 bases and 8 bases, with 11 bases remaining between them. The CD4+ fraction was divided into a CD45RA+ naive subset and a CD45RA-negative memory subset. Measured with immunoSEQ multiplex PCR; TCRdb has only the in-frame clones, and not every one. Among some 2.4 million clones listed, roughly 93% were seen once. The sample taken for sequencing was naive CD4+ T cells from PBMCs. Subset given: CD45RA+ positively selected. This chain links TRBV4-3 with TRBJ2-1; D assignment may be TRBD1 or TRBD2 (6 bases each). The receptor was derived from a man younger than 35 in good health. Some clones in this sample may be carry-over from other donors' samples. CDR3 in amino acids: CASSQDRRGDEQFF. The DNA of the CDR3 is TGCGCCAGCAGCCAAGATCGGAGGGGGGATGAGCAGTTCTTC.